One sample yielded the 23 T cell receptor beta chains listed below, sequenced in a study of human T cells and chemical hapten exposure. Time point: patch test 2, 6 weeks after DPC sensitization. Treatment: therapeutic diphenylcyclopropenone sensitization with weekly scalp DPC. MiXCR, applied by TCRdb to the RACE reads, yields one record per CDR3 protein. The sample records 110,000 to 150,000 distinct CDR3 sequences, approximately 12% being singletons. This sample comprised whole blood, obtained in connection with sensitization to the hapten diphenylcyclopropenone (DPC). These receptors were obtained from a woman aged 50 to 60 with alopecia areata. Some clones in this sample may be carry-over from other donors' samples.

There are many counts of this clonotype. J is TRBJ1-2 and V is TRBV12-3 or TRBV12-4; 7 bases are shared with TRBD1. J was trimmed by 0 bases and V by 5 bases; bases with no gene match: 6. The CDR3 contains 15 residues. The CDR3 protein is CASSVTGATNYGYTF. The CDR3 DNA follows: TGTGCCAGCAGTGTAACAGGGGCAACTAACTATGGCTACACCTTC.

This clonotype appeared many times. The V and J genes are TRBV7-8 and TRBJ1-1, with unresolved D. The CDR3 extends over 13 amino acids. Germline V gives CDR1 SGHVS, CDR2 FQNEAQ. Trimming shortened V by 0 bases and J by 2 bases, and 4 bases separated the two germline ends. The CDR3, as DNA: TGTGCCAGCAGCTTAGCGAGAAACACTGAAGCTTTCTTT. Translated: CASSLARNTEAFF.

This clonotype was seen at least ten times. The chain joins TRBV11-2 to TRBJ2-7, with D perhaps TRBD1 or TRBD2 (6 bases each). This CDR3 comprises 13 residues. With 5 bases removed from V and 0 bases from J, the gap between germline ends came to 8 bases. Per the germline V gene, CDR1 is SGHAT and CDR2 is FQNNGV. CDR3 region: CASSRGVSYEQYF. CDR3 nucleotide sequence: TGTGCCAGCAGCAGGGGGGTCTCCTACGAGCAGTACTTC. The variable domain in full, with the rest retrieved from reference TRBV11-2 and TRBJ2-7, is EAGVAQSPRYKIIEKRQSVAFWCNPISGHATLYWYQQILGQGPKLLIQFQNNGVVDDSQLPKDRFSAERLKGVDSTLKIQPAKLEDSAVYLCASSRGVSYEQYFGPGTRLTVT.

This chain connects TRBV5-6 to TRBJ2-1; 9 nucleotides match TRBD2. Losses at the gene ends were 2 bases for V and 4 bases for J; bases not matched to a gene: 7. This CDR3 contains 16 residues. Germline CDR1 and CDR2: SGHDT and YYEEEE. CDR3 bases: TGTGCCAGCAGCTTTCGGGGGCTAGCGGGATACAATGAGCAGTTCTTC. Protein product: CASSFRGLAGYNEQFF.

This clonotype showed up just a few times. A read error may account for a junction end that differs from germline. The chain is built from TRBV6-5 and TRBJ2-1; no clear D. CDR1 is MNHEY and CDR2 is SVGAGI in the germline V gene. The CDR3 is made up of 12 amino acids. CDR3 DNA sequence: TGTGCCAGCAGTAATCGGTACAGTGAGCAGTTCTTC. Encoded protein: CASSNRYSEQFF.

The chain employs TRBV11-3 and TRBJ2-3, with 7 bases aligning to TRBD2. The CDR3 is 16 amino acids. V shed 1 base and J 4 bases; nucleotides not matched to a gene: 8. Germline CDR1 and CDR2: SGHNT and YENEEA. CDR3: CASSLGLAAAPDTQYF. The CDR3 region has the DNA TGTGCCAGCAGCTTAGGACTAGCAGCCGCTCCAGATACGCAGTATTTT.

The table lists this clonotype with a few counts. The V gene is TRBV4-1, the J gene TRBJ2-7, with 9 bases lining up with TRBD1. This CDR3 is built from 14 residues. CDR1 and CDR2 from the germline V gene are MGHRA and YSYEKL. Trimming cost V 5 bases and J 7 bases; bases outside gene matches: 9. The CDR3 region has the DNA TGCGCCAGCAGCTCCCCCGGGACAGGGAGTGAGCAGTACTTC. Translation: CASSSPGTGSEQYF.

This clonotype was picked up many times. The chain uses TRBV29-1 and TRBJ2-1; the D gene is possibly TRBD2 (5 bases). Germline loops: CDR1 SQVTM, CDR2 ANQGSEA. This CDR3 spans 12 amino acids. The V end was cut by 4 bases, the J end by 10 bases, with 14 bases between. The CDR3 sequence: CSVGSLGGEQFF. The CDR3 bases are TGCAGCGTTGGGAGTCTAGGAGGCGAGCAGTTCTTC.

This clonotype was detected only a few times. Written as DNA, the CDR3 is TGTGCCAGCAGTTATGACAAAACAGATACGCAGTATTTT. Translating gives CASSYDKTDTQYF. V usage is TRBV5-6 and J usage is TRBJ2-3, with D hard to call. V gave up 5 bases and J gave up 3 bases, with 10 bases separating them. Germline values: CDR1 SGHDT, CDR2 YYEEEE. The CDR3 has 13 residues.

This clonotype appeared a few times. This sequence joins TRBV7-2 and TRBJ2-7, with D maybe TRBD2 (6 bases). Per the germline V gene, CDR1 is SGHTA and CDR2 is FQGNSA. This CDR3 contains 14 residues. Trimming stripped 4 bases from V and 6 bases from J, with 16 bases between. The CDR3 spells CASSSLRGKGEQYF. Written as DNA, the CDR3 is TGTGCCAGCAGCTCCCTCCGGGGGAAAGGCGAGCAGTACTTC.

The J gene is TRBJ1-1, the V gene TRBV7-9; D not resolved. V was clipped by 7 bases and J by 2 bases, with 14 bases between them. The germline V gene encodes CDR1 SEHNR and CDR2 FQNEAQ (reference sequence). This CDR3 spans 14 amino acids. The CDR3 DNA is TGTGCCAGCACCTCGATGGGCCTTAACACTGAAGCTTTCTTT. It codes for CASTSMGLNTEAFF.

In this sample, this clonotype turned up once. This chain joins TRBV5-6 and TRBJ2-7; 11 positions match TRBD2. V lost 1 base and J lost 4; bases outside the gene matches: 4. CDR3 length: 15 amino acids. Germline V lookup: CDR1 SGHDT, CDR2 YYEEEE. In DNA form, the CDR3 reads TGTGCCAGCAGCTTGTTGACTAGCGGGGCGTACGAGCAGTACTTC. Protein sequence: CASSLLTSGAYEQYF.

There are a few counts of this clonotype. The chain couples TRBV11-2 to TRBJ1-1; unclear D gene. The V gene lost 1 base and the J gene lost 1 base, with 4 bases spanning the gap. Germline CDR1 is SGHAT and CDR2 is FQNNGV. CDR3 size: 13 residues. The DNA for the CDR3 is TGTGCCAGCAGCTTAGTTGAGAACACTGAAGCTTTCTTT. It is translated as CASSLVENTEAFF.

The CDR3 sequence is CSVENQGAYNEQFF. CDR3 DNA: TGCAGCGTTGAAAATCAGGGGGCCTACAATGAGCAGTTCTTC. The rearrangement joins TRBV29-1 to TRBJ2-1; 7 nucleotides align to TRBD1. Per the germline V gene, CDR1 is SQVTM and CDR2 is ANQGSEA. V dropped 2 bases and J dropped 2; count of bases not matched to a gene: 3. The CDR3 totals 14 residues.

With regard to this clonotype: A read error may explain this, as a much larger clone is one base away. Because it lacks the conserved phenylalanine or tryptophan at the end, this CDR3 is likely a read error. The chain joins TRBV11-2 to TRBJ2-7; D uncertain. V was clipped by 5 bases and J by 9 bases, with 11 bases between them. CDR3 length: 11 residues. The germline CDR1 and CDR2 sequences are SGHAT and FQNNGV. CDR3 protein: CASSTGRGQYY. CDR3 nucleotide sequence: TGTGCCAGCAGCACGGGCCGAGGGCAGTACTAC.

This chain uses TRBV20-1 with TRBJ2-4; possible D gene TRBD1, 6 bases. This CDR3 region has 16 residues. Germline values: CDR1 DFQATT, CDR2 SNEGSKA (reference sequence). V lost 2 bases, J lost 0 bases, and 14 bases lay in between. CDR3 sequence: CSARPQGMIAKNIQYF. DNA of the CDR3: TGCAGTGCTAGACCACAGGGTATGATAGCCAAAAACATTCAGTACTTC.

This rearrangement joins TRBV18 to TRBJ1-4; D unresolved. CDR1 and CDR2 (germline): KGHSH, LQKENI. The CDR3 length is 14 residues. V lost 3 bases, J lost 8 bases, and 13 bases lay in between. DNA for the CDR3: TGTGCCAGCTCACCTGTGGGTAGCGGGGAAAAACTGTTTTTT. Its protein product is CASSPVGSGEKLFF.

Only a few counts were recorded for this clonotype. The rearrangement uses TRBV27 and TRBJ2-7; TRBD2 matches at 14 bases. J gave up 2 bases and V 6 bases, and 0 bases lay outside the gene matches. Germline V gives CDR1 MNHEY, CDR2 SMNVEV (reference sequence). The CDR3 sequence is 14 residues long. DNA for the CDR3: TGTGCCAGCAGGGGACTAGCGGGAGCCTACGAGCAGTACTTC. Residues: CASRGLAGAYEQYF.

This clonotype was observed at least ten times. The V call is TRBV11-2, the J call TRBJ2-5, with a possible D match to TRBD2 (7 bases). The CDR3 has 14 residues. Germline V lookup: CDR1 SGHAT, CDR2 FQNNGV. V gave up 4 bases and J gave up 4 bases, with 13 bases separating them. CDR3 protein: CASSSQGGGETQYF. CDR3 nucleotides: TGTGCCAGCAGCTCCCAGGGAGGGGGAGAGACCCAGTACTTC.

This clonotype occurred a few times. The CDR3 nucleotides are TGTGCCATCAGGGACCGAGATACGCAGTATTTT. Protein sequence: CAIRDRDTQYF. J is TRBJ2-3 and V is TRBV10-3; no clear D. Germline V lookup: CDR1 ENHRY, CDR2 SYGVKD. The CDR3 is 11 amino acids. V dropped 6 bases and J dropped 5 bases, with 6 bases sitting between them.

The V call is TRBV28, the J call TRBJ2-1; TRBD2 matches at 7 bases. This CDR3 is built from 14 residues. Germline V lookup: CDR1 MDHEN, CDR2 SYDVKM. V lost 8 bases and J lost 7; bases outside the gene matches: 11. CDR3 DNA sequence: TGTGCCAGCCATTGGGCTAGCGGTAATAATGAGCAGTTCTTC. It is translated as CASHWASGNNEQFF.

This clonotype was recorded a few times. The chain is built from TRBV18 and TRBJ2-5; TRBD1 is a possible D gene (5 bases). The length of the CDR3 is 13 residues. The V gene lost 11 bases and the J gene lost 4 bases, with 17 bases spanning the gap. Germline V gene data show CDR1 as KGHSH and CDR2 as LQKENI. The CDR3 loop is CAGAERMGETQYF. The CDR3 region has the DNA TGTGCCGGGGCCGAGCGTATGGGAGAGACCCAGTACTTC.

This clonotype was detected ten times or more. The J gene is TRBJ1-5, the V gene TRBV7-2; D not resolved. Per the germline V gene, CDR1 is SGHTA and CDR2 is FQGNSA. This CDR3 comprises 13 residues. V was cut by 5 bases and J by 3 bases, with 8 bases left in between. As DNA, the CDR3 is TGTGCCAGCAGCCCGTATTCCAATCAGCCCCAGCATTTT. Its translation: CASSPYSNQPQHF.